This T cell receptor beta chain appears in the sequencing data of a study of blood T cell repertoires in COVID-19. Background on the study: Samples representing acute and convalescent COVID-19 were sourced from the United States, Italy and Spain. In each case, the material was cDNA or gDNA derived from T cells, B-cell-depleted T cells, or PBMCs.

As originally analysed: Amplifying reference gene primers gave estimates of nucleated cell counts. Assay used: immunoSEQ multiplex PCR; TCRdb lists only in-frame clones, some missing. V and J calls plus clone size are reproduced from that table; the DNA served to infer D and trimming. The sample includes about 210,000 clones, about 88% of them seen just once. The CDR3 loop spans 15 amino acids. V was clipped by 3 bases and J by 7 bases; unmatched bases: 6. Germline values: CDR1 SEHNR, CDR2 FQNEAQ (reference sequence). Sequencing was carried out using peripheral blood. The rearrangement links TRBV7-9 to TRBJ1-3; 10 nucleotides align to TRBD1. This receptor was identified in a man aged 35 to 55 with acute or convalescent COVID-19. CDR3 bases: TGTGCCAGCAGCTTGACCGGGACAGGGGATAACACCATATATTTT. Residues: CASSLTGTGDNTIYF.